Below, 9 T cell receptor beta chains from the same sample are listed, as sequenced in a study of CD8+ T cells in alopecia areata. Sequencing used cDNA as its template, made by extracting RNA and reverse transcribing it. The repertoire was sequenced with immunoSEQ multiplex PCR; TCRdb's copy has only in-frame clones and lacks some. The sample shows roughly 120,000 clones, none of them appearing just once. Specimen: lesional skin. The receptors were sampled from a C3H/HeJ mouse with alopecia areata. MHC haplotype of the strain: H2-k.

Comment on this clone: The gene names given are mouse names. The read comes to an end 4 residues before the CDR3 does, leaving the germline J gene to fill in the end. The chain combines TRBV13-3 with TRBJ2-4; 7 bases map to TRBD2. Germline values: CDR1 NNHDY, CDR2 SYVADS. The CDR3 runs 14 residues. The V and J ends lost 4 bases and 1 base, in that order; junction bases with no gene match: 3. The CDR3 here is CASSSGGGQNTLYF. The sequenced CDR3 bases are TGTGCCAGCAGTTCTGGGGGAGGTCAAAAC.

In its sample, this clone was seen a few times. Gene names follow the mouse nomenclature. Read sequence stops 4 residues before the CDR3 end, and the germline J gene provides the missing end. The gene calls are TRBV13-3 and TRBJ2-3; 10 nucleotides align to TRBD1. The CDR3 runs to 17 residues. J gave up 0 bases and V 1 base, and 5 bases lay outside the gene matches. Germline CDR1 and CDR2: NNHDY and SYVADS. CDR3 DNA (partial): TGTGCCAGCAGTGATAGGGACAGGGGCTCTAGTGCAGAA. It translates to CASSDRDRGSSAE. The CDR3 in full is CASSDRDRGSSAETLYF.

This clone occurred a few times. The genes and germline here are from mouse. The sequenced fragment ends 4 residues before the CDR3 boundary, so the rest is inferred from the germline J gene. The V and J genes are TRBV13-2 and TRBJ2-5; a weak D match, TRBD2 (6 bases). The CDR3 contains 15 residues. Between the trimmed V and J ends, which lost 0 bases and 2 bases, there was a span of 10 bases. Germline assignment: CDR1 NNHNN and CDR2 SYGAGS (reference sequence). CDR3 sequence: CASGDAELGQDTQYF. Partial CDR3 DNA: TGTGCCAGCGGTGATGCAGAACTGGGCCAAGAC.

To note about this clone: Gene names follow the mouse nomenclature. The read ends 4 residues early relative to the CDR3; the germline J gene fills the gap. The V call is TRBV13-3, the J call TRBJ1-2; the D is unclear. The CDR3 has 14 amino acids. CDR1 is NNHDY, CDR2 SYVADS, per germline. Between the trimmed V and J ends, which lost 0 bases and 0 bases, there was a span of 6 bases. The CDR3 loop reads CASSDANTNSDYTF. The sequenced part of the CDR3 DNA is TGTGCCAGCAGTGATGCGAACACAAACTCC.

About this clone itself: At residue 10, TCRdb's protein disagrees with the DNA translation; the protein shown here derives from the DNA. Genes and germline come from the mouse. From the germline J gene comes the end of the CDR3, since the read stops 3 residues before it. This rearrangement joins TRBV13-3 to TRBJ1-6, with a weak D call TRBD1 (5 bases). TRBJ1-6 is known as an ORF, though its function is uncertain. This CDR3 comprises 13 residues. CDR1 and CDR2 from the germline V gene are NNHDY and SYVADS. The ends were cut back, 7 bases at V and 6 bases at J, with 11 bases in the middle. CDR3 sequence reads: CASGPGSNSPLYF. CDR3 bases read: TGTGCCAGCGGTCCAGGGTCTAATTCGCCC.

A word on this clone: At residue 12, TCRdb's protein disagrees with the DNA translation; the protein shown here derives from the DNA. Gene names and germline refer to mouse. Read coverage stops 3 residues before the CDR3 terminus; the germline J gene supplies the remainder. The chain combines TRBV19 with TRBJ1-6, with D maybe TRBD1 (5 bases). TRBJ1-6 has ORF status, its function being uncertain. CDR1 FNHDT and CDR2 SITEND come from the germline V gene (reference sequence). V lost 0 bases to trimming and J lost 3 bases, with 7 bases between them. The CDR3 sequence is 15 residues long. This CDR3 is CASSIDTGYNSPLYF. Incomplete CDR3 DNA: TGTGCCAGCAGTATAGACACAGGCTATAATTCGCCC.

A few counts support this clone. Each gene name is a mouse one. The missing CDR3 end, 4 residues past where the read stops, is filled in from the germline J gene. The chain couples TRBV1 to TRBJ2-2; 9 bases are a match to TRBD1. The germline gives CDR1 NSQYPW, CDR2 LRSPGD (reference sequence). With 6 bases clipped from V and 3 bases from J, the junction kept 2 bases outside the gene matches. The CDR3 spans 14 residues. The CDR3 DNA, read in part, is TGCACCTGCAGAAGGACAGGGGACACCGGG. This gives the protein CTCRRTGDTG. Given in full, the CDR3 is CTCRRTGDTGQLYF. Together with reference TRBV1 and TRBJ2-2, the CDR3 gives the full variable domain: VTLLEQNPRWRLVPRGQAVNLRCILKNSQYPWMSWYQQDLQKQLQWLFTLRSPGDKEVKSLPGADYLATRVTDTELRLQVANMSQGRTLYCTCRRTGDTGQLYFGEGSKLTVL.

There are a few counts of this clone. Genes and germline are mouse. The read halts 4 residues ahead of the CDR3 end, with the missing end drawn from the germline J gene. The chain links TRBV13-3 to TRBJ2-5, with 12 bases fitting TRBD2. Germline loops: CDR1 NNHDY, CDR2 SYVADS. The CDR3 sequence is 13 residues long. This CDR3 reads CASMDWGGDTQYF. CDR3 bases read: TGTGCCAGCATGGACTGGGGGGGGGAC.

Regarding this clone: Genes here carry mouse names. CDR3 protein: CASSGTGGISDYTF. The part of the CDR3 DNA that was read is TGTGCCAGCAGTGGGACAGGGGGCATCTCC. The chain employs TRBV13-1 and TRBJ1-2, with 11 bases fitting TRBD1. The read finishes 4 residues shy of the CDR3 end, and the germline J gene is used to complete it. This CDR3 has 14 amino acids. V shed 3 bases and J 4 bases; nucleotides not matched to a gene: 2. Germline loops: CDR1 NSHNY, CDR2 SYGAGN.